This passage covers 31 T cell receptor beta chains from one sample sequenced in a study of T cell repertoires in cytomegalovirus infection. TCRdb re-analysed the reads in MiXCR, keeping a single row per CDR3 protein. This repertoire shows fewer than 550,000 distinct CDR3 sequences, approximately 15% found once; its top ten account for more than 20%. Sequencing was done on a sample of CD8+ T cells from PBMCs. The receptors stem from a human donor in good health (CMV status not recorded). Some clones in this sample may be carry-over from other donors' samples.

At least ten counts were recorded for this clonotype. This chain uses TRBV15 with TRBJ2-1, with TRBD2 matching over 10 bases. Germline CDR1 is LNHNV and CDR2 is YYDKDF (reference sequence). V was pared by 0 bases and J by 1 base, with 6 bases of the junction left unmatched. The length of the CDR3 is 18 residues. The CDR3 loop is CATSRDHLAGESYNEQFF. CDR3 nucleotide sequence: TGTGCCACCAGCAGAGATCATCTAGCGGGAGAATCCTACAATGAGCAGTTCTTC.

This clonotype has ten or more counts. The V gene is TRBV12-3 or TRBV12-4, the J gene TRBJ1-1; 7 bases match TRBD1. The CDR3 is 13 residues long. Unmatched junction bases numbered 7, after V lost 7 bases and J lost 5 bases. The CDR3 region is CASTLRGPTEAFF. CDR3 sequence (DNA): TGTGCCAGCACTCTTAGGGGGCCAACTGAAGCTTTCTTT.

The chain has TRBV7-6 and TRBJ2-1; 9 positions agree with TRBD2. Germline CDR1 and CDR2: SGHVS and FNYEAQ. Trimming cost V 3 bases and J 8 bases; bases outside gene matches: 11. This CDR3 has 16 amino acids. The chain's CDR3 is CASSLQVAGVSDEQFF. In DNA, the CDR3 is TGTGCCAGCAGCTTGCAGGTAGCGGGAGTCAGTGATGAGCAGTTCTTC.

Many counts were recorded for this clonotype. The rearrangement joins TRBV7-9 to TRBJ2-5; TRBD2 agrees at 7 bases. Germline V gives CDR1 SEHNR, CDR2 FQNEAQ (reference sequence). V was clipped by 5 bases and J by 3 bases; unmatched bases: 3. This CDR3 contains 13 residues. CDR3 residues: CASSPRGEETQYF. The CDR3, as DNA: TGTGCCAGCAGCCCTCGGGGGGAAGAGACCCAGTACTTC.

This chain links TRBV19 with TRBJ2-1, with 12 positions matching TRBD2. Trimming cost V 7 bases and J 5 bases; bases outside gene matches: 21. The germline CDR1 and CDR2 sequences are LNHDA and SQIVND (reference sequence). There are 20 residues in the CDR3. The CDR3: CASTPRLHRLAGVGDNEQFF. DNA of the CDR3: TGTGCCAGTACCCCCCGACTGCACCGACTAGCGGGAGTGGGGGACAATGAGCAGTTCTTC.

This clonotype was detected ten times or more. The genes are TRBV12-5 and TRBJ1-2; D is ambiguous. Trimming shortened V by 1 base and J by 0 bases, and 6 bases separated the two germline ends. The germline V gene has CDR1 LGHNT and CDR2 FRNRAP. The CDR3 has 14 amino acids. CDR3 protein: CASGLGSPNYGYTF. The CDR3 DNA reads as TGTGCTAGTGGTTTGGGCAGCCCTAACTATGGCTACACCTTC.

This clonotype was counted only a few times. This chain links TRBV27 with TRBJ2-7, with TRBD1 as a possible D gene (7 bases). Per germline, CDR1 MNHEY and CDR2 SMNVEV (reference sequence). Deletions cut 8 bases from V and 5 bases from J, with 13 bases between. The CDR3 has 12 residues. The CDR3 sequence is CASRQGGNEQYF. The CDR3 nucleotides read TGTGCCAGCCGACAGGGAGGAAACGAGCAGTACTTC.

A remark on this clonotype: Germline is not matched at one junction end, which may reflect a read error. The chain uses TRBV10-1 and TRBJ2-2; a possible D gene is TRBD2 (5 bases). The CDR3 extends over 14 amino acids. The germline gives CDR1 WNHNN, CDR2 SYGVQD (reference sequence). The CDR3 DNA is TGCGCCAGCAGTGACTCGTTATCCGCCGGGGTGCTGTTTTTT. It encodes CASSDSLSAGVLFF.

This clonotype was observed a handful of times. This chain uses TRBV5-5 with TRBJ1-6; perhaps TRBD1 as D (6 bases). The CDR3 runs 14 residues. The V and J ends lost 3 bases and 7 bases respectively, with 11 bases between them. Germline V gene data show CDR1 as SGHKS and CDR2 as YYEKEE (reference sequence). The CDR3 region has the DNA TGTGCCAGCAGCTCGTCCGGGACAAATTCACCCCTCCACTTT. Translating gives CASSSSGTNSPLHF.

Points on this clonotype: At one of its ends the junction is not consistent with the germline gene, which may arise from a read error. The chain has TRBV27 and TRBJ2-1; D might be TRBD2 (6 bases). The CDR3 covers 16 residues. Per germline, CDR1 MNHEY and CDR2 SMNVEV (reference sequence). CDR3: CASSLSIAVVGNEQFF. The CDR3 DNA reads as TGTGCAAGCAGTTTATCGATAGCGGTAGTGGGAAATGAGCAGTTCTTC.

Points on this clonotype: Relative to the germline gene, one junction end is altered; a read error may explain this. The V call is TRBV7-9, the J call TRBJ2-2; 11 bases match TRBD2. This CDR3 has 18 amino acids. Germline V gene data show CDR1 as SEHNR and CDR2 as FQNEAQ (reference sequence). As DNA, the CDR3 is TGTGCCAGCAGCCCTCGACTAGCGGGGCCACTTAACACCGTGGAGCTGTTTTTT. It is translated as CASSPRLAGPLNTVELFF.

This clonotype was recorded a few times. This chain links TRBV28 with TRBJ1-1; D possibly corresponds to TRBD1 (6 bases). Germline V gene data show CDR1 as MDHEN and CDR2 as SYDVKM. Trimming removed 5 bases at V and 5 bases at J, with 21 bases between. The CDR3 runs 16 residues. CDR3 amino acids: CASSRGEGEGETEAFF. As DNA, the CDR3 is TGTGCCAGCAGTAGAGGGGAGGGGGAGGGGGAGACTGAAGCTTTCTTT.

The CDR3 region has the DNA TGTGCCAGCATGAGGGGCAGGGGGGCGAACACTGAAGCTTTCTTT. Protein sequence: CASMRGRGANTEAFF. The V and J genes are TRBV2 and TRBJ1-1; 7 bases map to TRBD1. The CDR3 covers 15 residues. Germline CDR1 reads SNHLY; CDR2 reads FYNNEI. V gave up 7 bases and J gave up 1 base; unmatched junction bases: 9. The full variable domain, in which reference TRBV2 and TRBJ1-1 provide the parts outside the CDR3, is EPEVTQTPSHQVTQMGQEVILRCVPISNHLYFYWYRQILGQKVEFLVSFYNNEISEKSEIFDDQFSVERPDGSNFTLKIRSTKLEDSAMYFCASMRGRGANTEAFFGQGTRLTVV.

The V and J genes are TRBV13 and TRBJ2-3; 8 bases are shared with TRBD2. Germline loops: CDR1 PRHDT, CDR2 FYEKMQ (reference sequence). The CDR3 loop spans 17 amino acids. V shed 4 bases and J 6 bases; nucleotides not matched to a gene: 15. CDR3 coding DNA: TGTGCCAGCAGCTCCATCTCAAGTAGCGGGGTCTTCGATACGCAGTATTTT. This codes for CASSSISSSGVFDTQYF.

The chain recombines TRBV4-1 with TRBJ2-3, with D perhaps assigned TRBD1 or TRBD2 (6 bases each). The V end was cut by 3 bases, the J end by 4 bases, with 14 bases between. The CDR3 contains 15 residues. Germline values: CDR1 MGHRA, CDR2 YSYEKL. The CDR3 loop is CASSHQGGNPDTQYF. The CDR3 nucleotides are TGCGCCAGCAGCCATCAAGGGGGGAATCCAGATACGCAGTATTTT.

This clonotype was detected many times. The rearrangement uses TRBV7-2 and TRBJ2-3, with 13 positions matching TRBD2. CDR1 and CDR2 from the germline V gene are SGHTA and FQGNSA. This CDR3 has 19 amino acids. V gave up 5 bases and J gave up 0 bases; unmatched junction bases: 11. The CDR3 protein is CASSVIPGLAGTSTDTQYF. CDR3 sequence (DNA): TGTGCCAGCAGCGTCATACCGGGACTAGCGGGAACTAGCACAGATACGCAGTATTTT.

J is TRBJ2-6 and V is TRBV7-9; D remains unclear. Germline CDR1 and CDR2: SEHNR and FQNEAQ (reference sequence). Trimming removed 5 bases from V and 0 bases from J, with 8 bases in between. The CDR3 sequence is 15 residues long. The CDR3 reads CASSRVSSGANVLTF. CDR3 in DNA: TGTGCCAGCAGCCGCGTTTCCTCTGGGGCCAACGTCCTGACTTTC.

This clonotype was picked up many times. The chain has TRBV11-2 and TRBJ2-2, with a possible D match to TRBD2 (6 bases). The V gene lost 7 bases and the J gene lost 0 bases, with 15 bases spanning the gap. The CDR3 runs to 16 residues. Germline CDR1 SGHAT, CDR2 FQNNGV. CDR3 DNA sequence: TGTGCCAGCACCCCCCGGAGGGGCGCGAACACCGGGGAGCTGTTTTTT. Amino acid sequence: CASTPRRGANTGELFF.

This clonotype was seen a handful of times. The chain couples TRBV27 to TRBJ1-2; 7 bases fit TRBD1. V trimming: 4 bases; J trimming: 4 bases; junction bases outside the gene matches: 9. CDR1 is MNHEY, CDR2 SMNVEV, per germline (reference sequence). CDR3 length equals 15 residues. CDR3 nucleotides: TGTGCCAGCAGTTCGACCCAGACAGGGATCTATGGCTACACCTTC. Amino acid sequence: CASSSTQTGIYGYTF.

This clonotype appeared a few times. This chain links TRBV7-9 with TRBJ2-7; TRBD2 matches 10 bases. Trimming at V came to 5 bases and at J to 0 bases, leaving 4 bases not matched to a gene. The CDR3 consists of 15 residues. From germline, CDR1 is SEHNR and CDR2 FQNEAQ (reference sequence). Here the CDR3 reads CASSRTSGLSYEQYF. The CDR3 bases are TGTGCCAGCAGCAGGACTAGCGGTCTCTCCTACGAGCAGTACTTC.

The rearrangement uses TRBV4-1 and TRBJ2-5; D may match TRBD1 or TRBD2 (5 bases each). The V and J ends lost 0 bases and 5 bases respectively, with 13 bases between them. The V gene's germline CDR1 is MGHRA and CDR2 YSYEKL. The CDR3 runs to 15 residues. DNA of the CDR3: TGCGCCAGCAGCCAAGAGGGGGTTTGGGGGGAGACCCAGTACTTC. Amino acids: CASSQEGVWGETQYF.

The chain combines TRBV19 with TRBJ1-1, with 8 positions matching TRBD1. Germline V gene sequence: CDR1 LNHDA, CDR2 SQIVND (reference sequence). CDR3 size: 17 residues. V shed 4 bases, J shed 3 bases, and the junction held 13 bases outside the gene matches. The DNA of the CDR3 is TGTGCCAGTAGTACTTCCCCTCGGACAGGGAGTTACACTGAAGCTTTCTTT. It translates to CASSTSPRTGSYTEAFF. The complete variable domain, with remaining parts taken from reference TRBV19 and TRBJ1-1, reads DGGITQSPKYLFRKEGQNVTLSCEQNLNHDAMYWYRQDPGQGLRLIYYSQIVNDFQKGDIAEGYSVSREKKESFPLTVTSAQKNPTAFYLCASSTSPRTGSYTEAFFGQGTRLTVV.

Regarding this clonotype: As the CDR3 is not closed by the conserved phenylalanine or tryptophan, this likely results from a read error. This chain joins TRBV14 and TRBJ2-1, with D unclear. Trimming removed 4 bases from V and 2 bases from J, with 6 bases in between. The CDR3 is made up of 13 amino acids. CDR1 is SGHDN and CDR2 is FVKESK in the germline V gene. The CDR3 spells CASSLRTYNEQFL. Here the CDR3 DNA reads TGTGCCAGCAGCCTTCGGACCTACAATGAGCAGTTCTTA.

This clonotype was recorded at least ten times. The CDR3 here is CASRGLDDGELFF. The CDR3 coding sequence is TGTGCCAGCAGGGGACTAGATGACGGGGAGCTGTTTTTT. The chain employs TRBV6-2 or TRBV6-3 and TRBJ2-2; 8 bases are a match to TRBD2. This CDR3 is 13 amino acids long. Germline V CDR1 and CDR2: MNHEY, SVGEGT. V was clipped by 6 bases and J by 7 bases; unmatched bases: 4.

This clonotype was found many times. This chain links TRBV27 with TRBJ1-2; 10 bases align to TRBD1. The CDR3 is made up of 15 amino acids. Losses at the gene ends were 0 bases for V and 4 bases for J; bases not matched to a gene: 2. The germline V gene has CDR1 MNHEY and CDR2 SMNVEV (reference sequence). The CDR3 protein is CASSLSTGGGYGYTF. The CDR3 DNA is TGTGCCAGCAGTTTATCGACAGGGGGCGGCTATGGCTACACCTTC.

This clonotype was seen ten or more times. This chain joins TRBV12-3 or TRBV12-4 and TRBJ2-7; TRBD2 agrees at 10 bases. The CDR3 has 18 residues. The ends lost 5 bases at V and 1 base at J; junction bases unmatched: 14. The CDR3 spells CASSLSSRSGGVSYEQYF. CDR3 DNA sequence: TGTGCCAGCAGTCTAAGCTCACGGAGCGGGGGGGTTTCCTACGAGCAGTACTTC.

CDR3 loop: CASTAEVSSYNEQFF. CDR3 coding DNA: TGTGCCAGCACCGCAGAGGTTAGCTCCTACAATGAGCAGTTCTTC. This chain uses TRBV27 with TRBJ2-1, with unresolved D. Trimming took 7 bases from V and 0 from J, leaving 13 bases between them. This CDR3 contains 15 residues. Germline CDR1 MNHEY, CDR2 SMNVEV (reference sequence).

V and J are TRBV7-9 and TRBJ2-1; the D is unclear. This CDR3 has 15 amino acids. From germline, CDR1 is SEHNR and CDR2 FQNEAQ (reference sequence). Trimming removed 4 bases from V and 7 bases from J, with 17 bases in between. The CDR3 reads CASSSLVRLQNEQFF. The CDR3 coding sequence is TGTGCCAGCAGCTCCCTTGTCCGATTACAGAATGAGCAGTTCTTC.

This CDR3 reads CAIRDSYDEQYF. The CDR3 bases are TGTGCCATCCGGGACTCCTACGACGAGCAGTACTTC. The chain couples TRBV2 to TRBJ2-7; D is possibly TRBD2 (6 bases). CDR3 length: 12 residues. Germline V gene sequence: CDR1 SNHLY, CDR2 FYNNEI. Trimming removed 10 bases from V and 5 bases from J, with 15 bases in between.

This rearrangement joins TRBV4-1 to TRBJ2-7, with a weak D call TRBD2 (6 bases). From germline, CDR1 is MGHRA and CDR2 YSYEKL. The CDR3 spans 14 residues. The V and J ends lost 7 bases and 0 bases respectively, with 13 bases between them. CDR3 DNA: TGCGCCAGCAACCGGGACTCAGACTCCTACGAGCAGTACTTC. Its translation is CASNRDSDSYEQYF.

As for this clonotype: A much larger clone differs from this one at a single base, so this may be a read error. The chain recombines TRBV28 with TRBJ2-7; D is perhaps TRBD1 or TRBD2 (5 bases each). The ends were cut back, 7 bases at V and 8 bases at J, with 21 bases in the middle. The CDR3 contains 14 residues. Germline CDR1 is MDHEN and CDR2 is SYDVKM. The CDR3 protein is CASIGERRTDKQYF. The CDR3 coding sequence is TGTGCCAGCATCGGGGAACGTAGGACGGACAAGCAGTACTTC.